This T cell receptor beta chain derives from a study of T-cell reconstitution after alpha-beta-depleted transplantation in children. This CDR3 is 15 amino acids long. J lost 11 bases, V lost 5 bases, and 12 bases had no gene match. Germline CDR1 is DFQATT and CDR2 is SNEGSKA (reference sequence). This clonotype was found a few times. Unique molecular identifiers were built into the TCRbeta library. TCRdb ran MiXCR on the PCR reads and lists one entry per CDR3 protein. The data show 600,000 to 700,000 distinct CDR3 sequences, roughly 15% seen once. This chain connects TRBV20-1 to TRBJ2-1; 13 nucleotides align to TRBD2. This sequence was found in a human donor who donated a stem cell graft to a child with acute myeloid leukemia. This specimen was PBMCs from the stem cell graft donor, taken from the stem cell graft. The CDR3 region is CSAPGLAGPVRQQFF. CDR3 nucleotide sequence: TGCAGTGCTCCGGGACTAGCGGGGCCAGTACGGCAGCAGTTCTTC.